This TCR beta chain came from a study of shared clonotypes between healthy human individuals. Findings of the study overall: Non-shared clonotypes showed lower generation probabilities than clonotypes common to all four donors. Among the subsets, naive ones generally showed larger estimated richness than memory ones.

Trimming removed 5 bases from V and 2 bases from J, with 16 bases in between. Germline V gives CDR1 SGHAT, CDR2 FQNNGV. This CDR3 spans 15 amino acids. Worth noting for this clone: Its target is not known.

CD45RO-negative, CCR7-positively selected cells formed the naive CD8 fraction, excluding terminally differentiated effector memory CD45RA+ cells. Once extracted for a subset, genomic DNA was divided evenly among several immunoSEQ plates. Replicate sorted-subset PCRs were loaded with around 220 ng DNA, 30,000 to 35,000 T cell genomes. Only in-frame clones appear in the TCRdb table, and some are missing; sequencing was by immunoSEQ multiplex PCR. Here the sample spans about 2,100,000 clones, under 95% being singletons. This TCR derives from a man aged 18 to 30 in good health. Some clones in this sample may be carry-over from other donors' samples. What was sequenced was naive CD8+ T cells from PBMCs. V and J are TRBV11-2 and TRBJ2-7; D perhaps matches TRBD1 (5 bases). CDR3 in DNA: TGTGCCAGCAGCCAGGCAGGCAGGGCGGCCTACGAGCAGTACTTC. Its translation is CASSQAGRAAYEQYF.